This TCR beta chain was sequenced for a study of human T cells and chemical hapten exposure. Background on the study: Doses of diphenylcyclopropenone went to the patients' scalps weekly throughout the roughly 23-week study.

The time point: patch test 2, 6 weeks after DPC sensitization. Described treatment: therapeutic diphenylcyclopropenone sensitization with weekly scalp DPC. Unique molecular identifiers were attached to individual cDNA molecules during library preparation. Under the authors' procedure: A per-sample median of about 100,000 TCRs was observed, with counts ranging from roughly 20,000 to 690,600. TCRdb reprocessed the RACE reads via MiXCR and lists one record per CDR3 protein. TCRdb's processing, not the authors', yielded these V and J calls. This table holds under 450,000 distinct CDR3 sequences, about 6.3% found once. The CDR3 is 13 amino acids. Germline lookup yields CDR1 MNHEY and CDR2 SVGAGI. The V and J ends lost 0 bases and 6 bases respectively, with 6 bases between them.

Here the sequenced sample was whole blood, taken in connection with sensitization to the hapten diphenylcyclopropenone (DPC). This receptor was obtained from a young woman with alopecia areata. Some clones in this sample may be carry-over from other donors' samples. J is TRBJ2-1 and V is TRBV6-5, with unresolved D. Here the CDR3 DNA reads TGTGCCAGCAGTTACTCGGTCCTCAATGAGCAGTTCTTC. As protein: CASSYSVLNEQFF.